Following are 23 T cell receptor beta chains from one sample sequenced in a study of CD8 T cells in ankylosing spondylitis. MiXCR, run by TCRdb on the 5' RACE reads, gives a single entry per CDR3 protein. The sample includes fewer than 650,000 distinct CDR3 sequences, 12% seen only once; the top ten take 6.8%. General observations from the study: A TCR beta motif made of several highly homologous variants seemed typical of ankylosing spondylitis blood.

These receptors are not linked to any known antigen. The specimen was blood, either unsorted or a sorted T cell fraction (not recorded which). These receptor sequences come from a male donor with ankylosing spondylitis.

The gene calls are TRBV5-1 and TRBJ2-1, with D possibly being TRBD2 (6 bases). V was trimmed by 0 bases and J by 5 bases, leaving 21 bases between them. Germline lookup yields CDR1 SGHRS and CDR2 YFSETQ. This CDR3 region has 18 residues. CDR3 residues: CASSLASFIAVSNNEQFF. As DNA, the CDR3 is TGCGCCAGCAGCTTGGCCTCCTTTATAGCGGTATCCAACAATGAGCAGTTCTTC.

The rearrangement joins TRBV12-3 or TRBV12-4 to TRBJ1-1; TRBD1 is a possible D gene (6 bases). V shed 7 bases and J shed 1 base, with 13 bases lying between them. CDR3 length: 14 residues. The CDR3 sequence is CASTPGHQNTEAFF. CDR3 bases: TGTGCCAGCACCCCGGGACACCAGAACACTGAAGCTTTCTTT.

The chain employs TRBV11-2 and TRBJ1-2, with 7 nucleotides matching TRBD1. The junction had 4 bases not matched to a gene; V was cut back by 0 bases and J by 6 bases. The CDR3 totals 14 residues. Germline V CDR1 and CDR2: SGHAT, FQNNGV. The CDR3 sequence is CASSLDQGEDGYTF. The DNA for the CDR3 is TGTGCCAGCAGCTTAGATCAGGGGGAAGATGGCTACACCTTC.

The chain couples TRBV19 to TRBJ1-1; the D is unclear. The germline gives CDR1 LNHDA, CDR2 SQIVND (reference sequence). V was trimmed by 6 bases and J by 0 bases, leaving 11 bases between them. The CDR3 is 14 residues long. CDR3 DNA sequence: TGTGCCAGTAGGGCTTGGGAGTTGAACACTGAAGCTTTCTTT. Translating gives CASRAWELNTEAFF.

The chain carries TRBV7-9 and TRBJ2-7, with D perhaps TRBD2 (5 bases). The V end lost 5 bases, the J end lost 6 bases, and 11 bases lay between the germline ends. Germline V gene sequence: CDR1 SEHNR, CDR2 FQNEAQ (reference sequence). The CDR3 totals 12 residues. The CDR3: CASSVGGGEQYF. Here the CDR3 DNA reads TGTGCCAGCAGCGTAGGAGGCGGCGAGCAGTACTTC.

This clonotype was counted a few times. The V and J genes are TRBV7-2 and TRBJ1-3; D is uncertain. V gave up 1 base and J gave up 0 bases, with 10 bases separating them. The V gene's germline CDR1 is SGHTA and CDR2 FQGNSA. The length of the CDR3 is 16 residues. The CDR3 DNA reads TGTGCCAGCAGCTTAGGCCAGGTTAACTCTGGAAACACCATATATTTT. It is translated as CASSLGQVNSGNTIYF.

This clonotype was observed a few times. The chain has TRBV7-9 and TRBJ1-6; 7 bases match TRBD1. The V gene end was trimmed by 5 bases and the J gene end by 8 bases; junction bases not matched to a gene: 6. Germline assignment: CDR1 SEHNR and CDR2 FQNEAQ (reference sequence). This CDR3 is 14 amino acids long. The CDR3 is CASSVGQPDSPLHF. In nucleotides, the CDR3 is TGTGCCAGCAGCGTGGGACAGCCTGATTCACCCCTCCACTTT.

This clonotype was counted many times. The DNA of the CDR3 is TGTGCCAGCAGTTCAAGCGGAAGATCTTACGAGCAGTACGTC. Translated: CASSSSGRSYEQYV. The V gene is TRBV12-3 or TRBV12-4, the J gene TRBJ2-7; the D gene is possibly TRBD2 (5 bases). The CDR3 spans 14 residues. The V end was cut by 4 bases, the J end by 4 bases, with 14 bases between.

The rearrangement joins TRBV7-8 to TRBJ2-7, with D perhaps matching TRBD2 (6 bases). The ends were cut back, 5 bases at V and 3 bases at J, with 11 bases in the middle. The CDR3 runs to 13 residues. CDR1 SGHVS and CDR2 FQNEAQ come from the germline V gene. The CDR3 protein is CASSRGTFYEQYF. CDR3 nucleotide sequence: TGTGCCAGCAGCCGCGGGACGTTCTACGAGCAGTACTTC.

This clonotype has only a few counts. This chain uses TRBV27 with TRBJ2-2; 9 nucleotides match TRBD2. Germline lookup yields CDR1 MNHEY and CDR2 SMNVEV (reference sequence). With 2 bases clipped from V and 9 bases from J, the junction kept 10 bases outside the gene matches. The CDR3 is 16 residues long. The DNA of the CDR3 is TGTGCCAGCAGTTTAACCCTCGCGGGAGGGCCTCGGGAGCTGTTTTTT. Amino acids: CASSLTLAGGPRELFF.

A remark on this clonotype: Mismatch with germline at one junction end may stem from a read error. This sequence joins TRBV7-9 and TRBJ2-1, with D tentatively TRBD2 (5 bases). Per the germline V gene, CDR1 is SEHNR and CDR2 is FQNEAQ (reference sequence). The CDR3 is 14 amino acids. The CDR3 loop is CASTLIALYNEQFF. DNA of the CDR3: TGTGCCAGCACCTTAATAGCGCTCTACAATGAGCAGTTCTTC.

The V and J genes are TRBV7-2 and TRBJ1-2, with TRBD1 matching 8 bases. CDR1 and CDR2 (germline): SGHTA, FQGNSA. This CDR3 comprises 14 residues. V dropped 1 base and J dropped 5; count of bases not matched to a gene: 3. The CDR3: CASSLGTGKYGYTF. CDR3 bases: TGTGCCAGCAGCTTAGGGACAGGGAAATATGGCTACACCTTC.

The chain recombines TRBV5-1 with TRBJ2-5, with TRBD1 as a possible D gene (5 bases). Germline CDR1 and CDR2: SGHRS and YFSETQ. The CDR3 consists of 15 residues. The V gene lost 4 bases and the J gene lost 5 bases, with 18 bases spanning the gap. The CDR3 DNA reads TGCGCCAGCAGCCCTGACGTGGGCAGGGATGAGACCCAGTACTTC. Translating gives CASSPDVGRDETQYF.

A few counts support this clonotype. The chain uses TRBV5-1 and TRBJ1-3; 7 bases are a match to TRBD1. The trim removed 3 bases at V and 1 base at J, leaving 7 bases unmatched. Looked up from germline, CDR1 is SGHRS and CDR2 is YFSETQ. The CDR3 covers 16 residues. CDR3 protein: CASSSGQEGSGNTIYF. CDR3 DNA sequence: TGCGCCAGCAGCTCAGGACAGGAGGGGTCTGGAAACACCATATATTTT. Drawing the rest from reference TRBV5-1 and TRBJ1-3, the complete variable domain is KAGVTQTPRYLIKTRGQQVTLSCSPISGHRSVSWYQQTPGQGLQFLFEYFSETQRNKGNFPGRFSGRQFSNSRSEMNVSTLELGDSALYLCASSSGQEGSGNTIYFGEGSWLTVV.

This sequence joins TRBV5-1 and TRBJ2-1, with D possibly being TRBD2 (5 bases). Per the germline V gene, CDR1 is SGHRS and CDR2 is YFSETQ. CDR3 size: 14 residues. Trimming left V 8 bases short and J 0 bases short, with 12 bases between. CDR3 sequence: CASKADGSYNEQFF. In DNA form, the CDR3 reads TGCGCCAGTAAAGCGGACGGCTCCTACAATGAGCAGTTCTTC. Full variable domain (outside the CDR3, taken from reference TRBV5-1 and TRBJ2-1): KAGVTQTPRYLIKTRGQQVTLSCSPISGHRSVSWYQQTPGQGLQFLFEYFSETQRNKGNFPGRFSGRQFSNSRSEMNVSTLELGDSALYLCASKADGSYNEQFFGPGTRLTVL.

This clonotype was seen a few times. The gene calls are TRBV5-1 and TRBJ2-3; 13 positions match TRBD2. The germline CDR1 and CDR2 sequences are SGHRS and YFSETQ. Trimming removed 5 bases from V and 5 bases from J; junction bases left unmatched: 8. This CDR3 is 16 amino acids long. The CDR3 bases are TGCGCCAGCAGTTACGGACTAGCGGGAGCAGGAGATACGCAGTATTTT. Translating gives CASSYGLAGAGDTQYF.

This clonotype was seen only a few times. This CDR3 reads CASSSRQEEDTGELFF. For the CDR3, the DNA is TGTGCCAGCAGCTCCCGACAGGAGGAGGACACCGGGGAGCTGTTTTTT. This chain joins TRBV7-9 and TRBJ2-2; perhaps TRBD1 as D (6 bases). V lost 4 bases to trimming and J lost 3 bases, with 15 bases between them. The germline CDR1 and CDR2 sequences are SEHNR and FQNEAQ (reference sequence). The CDR3 runs to 16 residues.

This clonotype was seen a few times. CDR3 amino acids: CASSDPGLRTDTQYF. The CDR3 bases are TGTGCCAGCAGTGACCCGGGACTGCGCACAGATACGCAGTATTTT. The rearrangement uses TRBV12-3 or TRBV12-4 and TRBJ2-3, with D possibly being TRBD2 (6 bases). Trimming cost V 5 bases and J 1 base, with 13 bases left between them. The CDR3 is 15 amino acids.

A note on this clonotype: At one end the junction does not follow the germline gene, possibly because of a read error. V is TRBV11-1 and J is TRBJ2-6; D might be TRBD1 (5 bases). The CDR3 spans 18 residues. In germline, CDR1 is SGHAT, CDR2 FQDESV (reference sequence). The CDR3 DNA follows: TGTGCCAGCAGCTTAGGTACAGGCGTTAACTCTGGTGCCAACGTCCTGACTTTC. Amino acids: CASSLGTGVNSGANVLTF.

The chain carries TRBV6-1 and TRBJ2-1; 12 bases are shared with TRBD1. This CDR3 has 16 amino acids. J lost 8 bases, V lost 2 bases, and 7 bases had no gene match. CDR1 and CDR2 from the germline V gene are MNHNS and SASEGT. The CDR3 nucleotides are TGTGCCAGCAGTGAAAGGGACAGGGGGCATTTGGATGAGCAGTTCTTC. Translated, it gives CASSERDRGHLDEQFF.

At least ten counts were recorded for this clonotype. This rearrangement joins TRBV7-6 to TRBJ2-7, with D uncertain. The CDR3 sequence is 13 residues long. CDR1 SGHVS and CDR2 FNYEAQ come from the germline V gene. V was trimmed by 2 bases and J by 6 bases, leaving 11 bases between them. CDR3 nucleotides: TGTGCCAGCAGCTTATTCGCTGGCTCCGAGCAGTACTTC. Amino acids: CASSLFAGSEQYF.

The chain is built from TRBV18 and TRBJ2-7; either TRBD1 or TRBD2 may supply D (5 bases each). The CDR3 has 16 amino acids. Germline CDR1 KGHSH, CDR2 LQKENI. Trimming removed 3 bases from V and 4 bases from J, with 19 bases in between. The CDR3 is CASSPARGKVEYEQYV. In DNA, the CDR3 is TGTGCCAGCTCACCGGCCCGGGGCAAGGTGGAGTACGAGCAGTACGTC.

The table lists this clonotype with many counts. J is TRBJ1-1 and V is TRBV12-3 or TRBV12-4; D might be TRBD1 (5 bases). The length of the CDR3 is 15 residues. The V and J ends lost 5 bases and 1 base respectively, with 14 bases between them. The CDR3 DNA sequence: TGTGCCAGCAGTCCCCGAGGGACTGGGAACACTGAAGCTTTCTTT. Residues: CASSPRGTGNTEAFF.